This T cell receptor (beta chain) originates from a study of T cells in Graves' hyperthyroidism and ophthalmopathy. This clonotype appeared many times. From RNA transcripts, TCR beta CDR3 regions were amplified. HTBI primers were employed in a first-round RT-PCR of the TCR CDR3. TCRdb recomputed calls from the multiplex PCR reads with MiXCR, one row per CDR3 protein. Of roughly 180,000 distinct CDR3 sequences in the sample, roughly 9.4% were seen once. The blood sample predates any ophthalmopathy symptoms, coming from first hyperthyroidism diagnosis. The sequence was obtained from a woman under 30 with Graves' hyperthyroidism that later progressed to Graves' ophthalmopathy. Sequences were obtained from blood.

The CDR3 spells CASSPKQSLDYGYTF. In nucleotides, the CDR3 is TGTGCCAGCAGTCCAAAACAGAGCCTCGACTATGGCTACACCTTC. The rearrangement uses TRBV27 and TRBJ1-2; D gene unclear. This CDR3 contains 15 residues. The V end lost 5 bases, the J end lost 3 bases, and 16 bases lay between the germline ends. CDR1 and CDR2 (germline): MNHEY, SMNVEV (reference sequence).